A selection of T cell receptor beta chains follows, all from one sample in a study of PD-L1 blockade in urothelial cancer. The table came from immunoSEQ multiplex PCR; TCRdb's copy has only in-frame clones and leaves some out. The sample shows 90,000 or so clones, nearly 90% of them seen only once. The starting material was PBMCs, obtained around atezolizumab (anti-PD-L1) treatment. These receptors all come from a man aged 60-69 years with urothelial cancer. Each CDR3 is given with its conserved first and last residue. The D gene is left open where the match is weak. Expanded clones get a size class; other rows say once, few or many, or leave the size out.

TRBJ2-3,NA,NA,TRBV10-3,CAISDTGTDTQYF,TGTGCCATCAGCGACACGGGCACAGATACGCAGTATTTT
TRBJ2-2,TRBD1,NA,TRBV28,CASSLPELTGGAGELFF,TGTGCCAGCAGTTTACCCGAACTTACAGGGGGTGCCGGGGAGCTGTTTTTT
TRBJ2-7,TRBD2,NA,TRBV7-8,CASSLGALAGGIGYEQYF,TGTGCCAGCAGCTTAGGCGCGCTAGCGGGAGGGATAGGCTACGAGCAGTACTTC
TRBJ1-3,TRBD1,NA,TRBV2,CASSEAGQGPGNTIYF,TGTGCCAGCAGTGAAGCGGGACAGGGCCCTGGAAACACCATATATTTT
TRBJ2-7,TRBD1,few,TRBV2,CASSDPTGGSHEQYF,TGTGCCAGCAGTGACCCGACAGGGGGTTCCCACGAGCAGTACTTC
TRBJ2-1,NA,NA,TRBV6-5,CASSYGGSSYNEQFF,TGTGCCAGCAGTTATGGGGGGAGCTCCTACAATGAGCAGTTCTTC
TRBJ2-1,TRBD2,NA,TRBV4-3,CASSQGAGLAERYNEQFF,TGCGCCAGCAGCCAAGGGGCGGGACTAGCGGAGAGATACAATGAGCAGTTCTTC
TRBJ2-1,TRBD2,NA,TRBV4-2,CASSQVVAGGLYNEQFF,TGTGCCAGCAGCCAAGTGGTGGCGGGAGGACTCTACAATGAGCAGTTCTTC
TRBJ2-2,NA,NA,TRBV30,CAWSRGGELFF,TGTGCCTGGAGCCGGGGCGGGGAGCTGTTTTTT
TRBJ1-2,TRBD1,few,TRBV19,CASSPQTGSYGYTF,TGTGCCAGTAGTCCCCAGACAGGGTCCTATGGCTACACCTTC
TRBJ2-1,NA,NA,TRBV19,CASSPPREYNEQFF,TGTGCCAGTAGTCCCCCCCGGGAATACAATGAGCAGTTCTTC
TRBJ1-1,TRBD1,NA,TRBV5-1,CASTRDSGTEAFF,TGCGCCAGCACCCGGGACAGTGGAACTGAAGCTTTCTTT
TRBJ1-5,NA,NA,TRBV7-8,CASSLDRAYSNQPQHF,TGTGCCAGCAGCTTAGACAGGGCGTATAGCAATCAGCCCCAGCATTTT
TRBJ2-3,TRBD1,NA,TRBV5-1,CASSWGTGDSTDTQYF,TGCGCCAGCAGCTGGGGGACAGGGGATAGCACAGATACGCAGTATTTT
TRBJ1-2,NA,NA,TRBV19,CASSTQHTENYGYTF,TGTGCCAGTAGTACTCAACACACAGAAAACTATGGCTACACCTTC
TRBJ1-5,NA,NA,TRBV7-8,CASSLERLWTGNSNQPQHF,TGTGCCAGCAGCTTAGAAAGACTTTGGACGGGGAACAGCAATCAGCCCCAGCATTTT
TRBJ2-7,NA,NA,TRBV6-6,CASSYTSGLLHYEQYF,TGTGCCAGCAGTTACACCTCAGGTCTACTCCACTACGAGCAGTACTTC
TRBJ1-1,TRBD1,few,TRBV7-2,CASSLDGQGAGAFF,TGTGCCAGCAGCTTAGACGGACAGGGGGCCGGAGCTTTCTTT
TRBJ2-1,NA,NA,TRBV28,CASSVGGGAYNEQFF,TGTGCCAGCAGTGTAGGAGGTGGGGCCTACAATGAGCAGTTCTTC
TRBJ2-3,NA,NA,TRBV7-3,CASSPSLRRDSTDTQYF,TGTGCCAGCAGCCCAAGCTTGCGCCGGGATAGCACAGATACGCAGTATTTT
TRBJ2-5,TRBD1,once,TRBV6-1,CATQGRSEETQYF,TGTGCCACACAGGGGCGCAGCGAAGAGACCCAGTACTTC
TRBJ2-5,NA,NA,TRBV5-1,CASSLDRVAETQYF,TGCGCCAGCAGCTTGGACAGGGTGGCCGAGACCCAGTACTTC
TRBJ1-5,NA,NA,TRBV30,CAWSVQGYNQPQHF,TGTGCCTGGAGTGTACAGGGTTACAATCAGCCCCAGCATTTT
TRBJ2-5,TRBD2,NA,TRBV7-8,CASSRLAVQETQYF,TGTGCCAGCAGCCGACTAGCGGTACAAGAGACCCAGTACTTC
TRBJ1-2,TRBD1,NA,TRBV5-1,CASSLTTRQGNGYTF,TGCGCCAGCAGCTTGACCACCAGACAGGGGAATGGCTACACCTTC
TRBJ2-1,NA,NA,TRBV18,CASSLNVAYNEQFF,TGTGCCAGCTCTTTAAATGTCGCCTACAATGAGCAGTTCTTC
TRBJ1-2,TRBD1,few,TRBV30,CAWSFQGGTGGYTF,TGTGCCTGGAGTTTTCAAGGGGGCACGGGTGGCTACACCTTC
TRBJ1-1,NA,NA,TRBV28,CASSLMGGLNTEAFF,TGTGCCAGCAGTTTAATGGGAGGATTGAACACTGAAGCTTTCTTT
TRBJ1-1,TRBD1,NA,TRBV19,CASSQQGADTEAFF,TGTGCCAGTAGCCAACAGGGGGCGGACACTGAAGCTTTCTTT
TRBJ2-1,TRBD2,NA,TRBV5-1,CASSRGLAGEGSYNEQFF,TGCGCCAGCAGCAGGGGACTAGCGGGAGAAGGGTCCTACAATGAGCAGTTCTTC
TRBJ1-2,NA,once,TRBV7-8,CASSSSRFYTF,TGTGCCAGCAGCTCTTCACGGTTCTACACCTTC
TRBJ1-5,TRBD1,NA,TRBV2,CASTSGTGVNQPQHF,TGTGCCAGCACGTCCGGGACAGGGGTCAATCAGCCCCAGCATTTT
TRBJ2-2,NA,NA,TRBV29-1,CSAQGSPGELFF,TGCAGCGCTCAGGGGTCCCCCGGGGAGCTGTTTTTT
TRBJ2-3,TRBD1,few,TRBV6-4,CASSLTGGSTDTQYF,TGTGCCAGCAGTCTCACAGGGGGGAGCACAGATACGCAGTATTTT
TRBJ1-1,NA,NA,TRBV28,CASSLWTAENTEAFF,TGTGCCAGCAGTCTTTGGACAGCCGAGAACACTGAAGCTTTCTTT
TRBJ2-2,NA,NA,TRBV4-3,CASSQDSRANTGELFF,TGCGCCAGCAGCCAAGACAGCAGGGCGAACACCGGGGAGCTGTTTTTT
TRBJ1-4,TRBD1,NA,TRBV4-2,CASSQENWDRGEKLFF,TGTGCCAGCAGCCAGGAAAACTGGGACAGGGGAGAAAAACTGTTTTTT
TRBJ2-7,NA,NA,TRBV29-1,CSVGTPYEQYF,TGCAGCGTTGGAACTCCCTACGAGCAGTACTTC
TRBJ1-2,NA,NA,TRBV5-5,CASSLPSPNRVGYGYTF,TGTGCCAGCAGCTTACCGTCTCCGAACAGGGTAGGCTATGGCTACACCTTC
TRBJ1-3,NA,NA,TRBV5-1,CASSLNGAPSGNTIYF,TGCGCCAGCAGCTTGAATGGGGCCCCCTCTGGAAACACCATATATTTT
TRBJ2-2,NA,NA,TRBV6-6,CASSPIEGGGELFF,TGTGCCAGCAGTCCCATTGAGGGAGGCGGGGAGCTGTTTTTT
TRBJ1-4,TRBD1,once,TRBV11-2,CASSLNRGQEKLFF,TGTGCCAGCAGCTTAAACAGGGGGCAGGAAAAATTGTTTTTT
TRBJ1-5,NA,NA,TRBV12-1,CASSFLGWLGDGNQPQHF,TGTGCCAGCAGCTTTTTGGGGTGGCTAGGGGATGGGAATCAGCCCCAGCATTTT
TRBJ2-2,TRBD1,NA,TRBV6-1,CASSDRDRYTGELFF,TGTGCCAGCAGTGACCGGGACAGATACACCGGGGAGCTGTTTTTT
TRBJ1-5,NA,NA,TRBV29-1,CSVVPGGSNQPQHF,TGCAGCGTTGTTCCGGGGGGAAGCAATCAGCCCCAGCATTTT
TRBJ2-1,TRBD1,NA,TRBV6-5,CASRTGRLNEQFF,TGTGCCAGCAGGACAGGGCGTTTAAATGAGCAGTTCTTC
TRBJ1-1,NA,NA,TRBV5-1,CASRGLQPNTEAFF,TGCGCCAGCAGGGGCCTTCAACCGAACACTGAAGCTTTCTTT
TRBJ1-1,TRBD1,NA,TRBV19,CASIPGTGTEAFF,TGTGCCAGTATCCCCGGGACAGGGACTGAAGCTTTCTTT
TRBJ2-2,NA,NA,TRBV7-9,CASSLSRQGPTGELFF,TGTGCCAGCAGCTTAAGTCGGCAGGGCCCCACCGGGGAGCTGTTTTTT
TRBJ2-1,TRBD2,NA,TRBV5-1,CASTRGLADYNEQFF,TGCGCCAGCACCCGAGGACTAGCGGACTACAATGAGCAGTTCTTC
TRBJ2-2,TRBD1,NA,TRBV5-4,CASSPSQTGLITGELFF,TGTGCCAGCAGCCCTTCCCAGACAGGGCTTATCACCGGGGAGCTGTTTTTT
TRBJ2-1,TRBD1,NA,TRBV11-1,CASSLAGQGMSYNEQFF,TGTGCCAGCAGCTTAGCAGGACAGGGTATGTCCTACAATGAGCAGTTCTTC
TRBJ2-1,NA,NA,TRBV7-8,CASRSKLSYNEQFF,TGTGCCAGCAGATCTAAATTGTCCTACAATGAGCAGTTCTTC
TRBJ1-2,NA,NA,TRBV19,CASSIIGVGHNYGYTF,TGTGCCAGTAGTATAATAGGAGTGGGGCACAACTATGGCTACACCTTC